This T cell receptor (beta chain) originates from a study of blood T cell repertoires in COVID-19. Overall study context: The United States, Italy and Spain supplied acute and convalescent COVID-19 samples. In each case, the material was cDNA or gDNA derived from T cells, B-cell-depleted T cells, or PBMCs.

The data were produced by immunoSEQ multiplex PCR, yet TCRdb's version contains in-frame clones alone and is incomplete. The sample consists of about 120,000 clones, 86% of them appearing once. With 5 bases removed from V and 0 bases from J, the gap between germline ends came to 10 bases. CDR1 and CDR2 (germline): GTSNPN, SVGIG (reference sequence). This CDR3 is 13 amino acids long. This receptor was obtained from a middle-aged man with acute or convalescent COVID-19. J is TRBJ1-1 and V is TRBV30; no reliable D call. The source material was peripheral blood. The CDR3 spells CAWASGLNTEAFF. The CDR3 bases are TGTGCCTGGGCCAGTGGGCTGAACACTGAAGCTTTCTTT.